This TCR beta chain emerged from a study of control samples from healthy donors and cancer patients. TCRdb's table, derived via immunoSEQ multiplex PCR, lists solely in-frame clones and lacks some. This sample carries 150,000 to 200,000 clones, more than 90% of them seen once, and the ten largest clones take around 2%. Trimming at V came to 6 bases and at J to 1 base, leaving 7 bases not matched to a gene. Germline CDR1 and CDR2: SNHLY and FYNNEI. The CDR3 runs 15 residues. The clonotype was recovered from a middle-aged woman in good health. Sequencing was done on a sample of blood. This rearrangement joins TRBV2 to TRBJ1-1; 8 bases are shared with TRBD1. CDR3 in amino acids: CASSATGVRNTEAFF. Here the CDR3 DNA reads TGTGCCAGCAGCGCGACAGGGGTCAGGAACACTGAAGCTTTCTTT.